A single sample is the source of the 6 T cell receptor beta chains below, sequenced in a study of regulatory T cells in long-lasting Graves disease. iRepertoire HTBI primers and Arm-PCR of CDR3 regions built TCR beta libraries. TCRdb re-derived calls from the multiplex PCR reads in MiXCR, one entry per CDR3 protein. Among under 450,000 distinct CDR3 sequences listed, 10% to 15% were seen once. This sample's time point: newly diagnosed GD, antithyroid drugs for less than 3 months. Generation of the TCR library employed RNA extracted from PBMCs. These data were likewise used in another study, on T cells in Graves' hyperthyroidism and ophthalmopathy.

This sample comprised peripheral blood mononuclear cells (PBMCs), obtained at new diagnosis, from a patient treated with antithyroid drugs. The receptors shown here come from a woman aged 18-35 years with Graves disease.

This clonotype was seen ten or more times. The rearrangement joins TRBV4-1 to TRBJ2-1; D possibly matches TRBD1 or TRBD2 (6 bases each). The CDR3 covers 19 residues. Germline CDR1 and CDR2: MGHRA and YSYEKL. Deletions cut 3 bases from V and 0 bases from J, with 21 bases between. The CDR3 is CASSHEGGFWASSYNEQFF. Here the CDR3 DNA reads TGCGCCAGCAGCCATGAGGGGGGCTTCTGGGCTAGCTCCTACAATGAGCAGTTCTTC.

This clonotype was seen more than once but under ten times. The J gene is TRBJ2-1, the V gene TRBV6-5; D may match TRBD1 or TRBD2 (5 bases each). Germline lookup yields CDR1 MNHEY and CDR2 SVGAGI. This CDR3 has 15 amino acids. V was shortened by 1 base and J by 2 bases, with 9 bases between the two germline ends. CDR3 region: CASSYYGGTYNEQFF. As DNA, the CDR3 is TGTGCCAGCAGTTACTATGGGGGAACCTACAATGAGCAGTTCTTC.

The sample holds one count of this clonotype. Given a much more abundant clone one base away, this may be a read error. The J gene is TRBJ2-3, the V gene TRBV7-9; D uncertain. In germline, CDR1 is SEHNR, CDR2 FQNEAQ (reference sequence). The CDR3 has 15 amino acids. The CDR3 DNA follows: TGTGCCAGCAGCTTAGCTTCGGTGTACACAGATACGCGGTATTTT. This sequence encodes CASSLASVYTDTRYF.

The rearrangement uses TRBV7-6 and TRBJ1-2; no clear D. The V and J ends lost 7 bases and 7 bases respectively, with 16 bases between them. CDR1 and CDR2 from the germline V gene are SGHVS and FNYEAQ. The CDR3 extends over 13 amino acids. The CDR3: CASTSGPARGYTF. The CDR3 DNA follows: TGTGCCAGCACCTCGGGCCCGGCGCGTGGCTACACCTTC.

This clonotype occurred many times. The chain links TRBV27 to TRBJ1-5; the D gene is possibly TRBD1 (6 bases). CDR3 length equals 16 residues. The germline gives CDR1 MNHEY, CDR2 SMNVEV (reference sequence). The ends were cut back, 4 bases at V and 0 bases at J, with 13 bases in the middle. CDR3 nucleotides: TGTGCCAGCAGTTCAGGGCGGACAGCTAGCAATCAGCCCCAGCATTTT. This translates into CASSSGRTASNQPQHF.

The V gene is TRBV28, the J gene TRBJ1-2; TRBD1 matches 8 bases. The J segment lost 2 bases and the V segment lost 11 bases, leaving 7 bases of the junction unmatched. The germline V gene encodes CDR1 MDHEN and CDR2 SYDVKM. The CDR3 is 13 residues long. The CDR3 DNA follows: TGTGCCGGAAACAGGGGGAAGAACTATGGCTACACCTTC. Protein: CAGNRGKNYGYTF.